This paragraph covers one T cell receptor (beta chain) sequence. The antigen remains unidentified. This table comes from immunoSEQ multiplex PCR, and its TCRdb copy is limited to in-frame clones, with some not included. The table shows approximately 100,000 clones, with around nine tenths occurring only once. V was pared by 5 bases and J by 1 base, with 17 bases between. The CDR3 sequence is 16 residues long. Germline V gives CDR1 MDHEN, CDR2 SYDVKM. The data originate from a study of T cell responses to AZD1222 COVID-19 vaccine. Overall study results and limits: The CD4 TCRs associated with vaccination extended across spike and predominated at 160-218 and 743-854. The donors showed a predominance of white British ancestry and of females, with possible underestimation of clonal diversity.

The starting material was peripheral blood, obtained on day 0 of AZD1222 vaccination. The J gene is TRBJ2-5, the V gene TRBV28, with D tentatively TRBD1 (6 bases). This TCR was recovered from an adult in good health. The CDR3 nucleotides are TGTGCCAGCAGTCTCGAGGGGACAAAGGCCCAAGAGACCCAGTACTTC. This encodes CASSLEGTKAQETQYF.